The 14 T cell receptor beta chains in this list originate from one sample, sequenced in a study of T cells after yellow fever vaccination. A single record per CDR3 protein comes from TCRdb applying MiXCR to the 5' RACE reads. The top ten clones hold approximately 23% of a sample with over 65,000 distinct CDR3 sequences, approximately 12% of them seen once. The source material was CD8+ T cells not binding an NS4B(214-222) dextramer, sorted from PBMCs, sampled more than 20 days after the first yellow fever vaccination. These receptors originate from a man between 18 and 35 years old who received the YFV17D yellow fever vaccine.

The chain recombines TRBV27 with TRBJ2-7; D is uncertain. Germline V gene lookup returns CDR1 MNHEY and CDR2 SMNVEV (reference sequence). This CDR3 is 13 amino acids long. V was shortened by 0 bases and J by 4 bases, with 7 bases between the two germline ends. CDR3 amino acids: CASSLSAAYEQYF. DNA for the CDR3: TGTGCCAGCAGTTTATCGGCGGCTTACGAGCAGTACTTC.

This clonotype has more than one count but fewer than ten. The chain uses TRBV12-3 or TRBV12-4 and TRBJ1-1; tentatively, D is TRBD1 (5 bases). This CDR3 is built from 12 residues. V lost 6 bases, J lost 8 bases, and 13 bases lay in between. CDR3 residues: CASRPGKLEAFF. For the CDR3, the DNA is TGTGCCAGCAGACCAGGGAAACTAGAAGCTTTCTTT.

This clonotype was picked up a small number of times. This chain uses TRBV7-9 with TRBJ1-6; TRBD1 aligns across 7 bases. Germline trimming cut 5 bases from V and 10 bases from J; bases unmatched to any gene: 8. Germline CDR1 reads SEHNR; CDR2 reads FQNEAQ (reference sequence). The CDR3 loop spans 14 amino acids. The CDR3 sequence is CASSTGALSSPLHF. For the CDR3, the DNA is TGTGCCAGCAGCACAGGGGCCTTGTCCTCACCCCTCCACTTT.

CDR3 bases: TGTGCCAGCAGTTTTGCTCTAGCGGCCACAGATACGCAGTATTTT. This gives the protein CASSFALAATDTQYF. V is TRBV12-3 or TRBV12-4 and J is TRBJ2-3; 7 bases match TRBD2. The CDR3 length is 15 residues. The trim removed 3 bases at V and 2 bases at J, leaving 5 bases unmatched.

CDR3 region: CASSQSREARELFF. DNA for the CDR3: TGCGCCAGCAGCCAATCTAGGGAGGCCCGGGAGCTGTTTTTT. The rearrangement links TRBV4-1 to TRBJ2-2; D perhaps matches TRBD2 (6 bases). V lost 2 bases and J 9 bases, leaving 13 bases between the germline ends. This CDR3 contains 14 residues. Germline V CDR1 and CDR2: MGHRA, YSYEKL.

The CDR3 nucleotides are TGCGCCAGCAGTCCTGTGAGGGGGGAAGACTATGGCTACACCTTC. Translating gives CASSPVRGEDYGYTF. The V call is TRBV5-1, the J call TRBJ1-2, with a possible D match to TRBD1 (6 bases). Trimming removed 5 bases from V and 3 bases from J, with 17 bases in between. From germline, CDR1 is SGHRS and CDR2 YFSETQ. The CDR3 consists of 15 residues.

To note about this clonotype: A much more abundant neighbour one base away suggests this may be a read error. V is TRBV7-9 and J is TRBJ2-7, with D tentatively TRBD1 or TRBD2 (6 bases each). The germline V and J ends were trimmed by 6 bases and 3 bases, with 15 bases remaining between them. The CDR3 extends over 14 amino acids. Looked up from germline, CDR1 is SEHNR and CDR2 is FQNEAQ (reference sequence). The CDR3 loop is CASSFTGGGYEQYF. The CDR3 nucleotides are TGTGCCAGCAGTTTTACAGGAGGGGGCTACGAGCAGTACTTC.

This clonotype was observed a handful of times. The chain uses TRBV6-2 or TRBV6-3 and TRBJ2-1; 7 nucleotides agree with TRBD1. The germline CDR1 and CDR2 sequences are MNHEY and SVGEGT. The CDR3 is 15 residues long. J lost 6 bases, V lost 5 bases, and 10 bases had no gene match. The CDR3 loop reads CASSPLDRPGNEQFF. The DNA for the CDR3 is TGTGCCAGCAGTCCCCTGGACAGGCCCGGCAATGAGCAGTTCTTC.

This clonotype showed up just a few times. CDR3 sequence: CASSVLGGTDTQYF. CDR3 nucleotides: TGTGCCAGCTCCGTCCTAGGGGGCACAGATACGCAGTATTTT. V and J are TRBV18 and TRBJ2-3, with D possibly TRBD1 on 5 matching bases. CDR3 length: 14 residues. Germline V CDR1 and CDR2: KGHSH, LQKENI. V gave up 6 bases and J gave up 1 base, with 11 bases separating them.

The CDR3 DNA follows: TGCGCCAGCAGCCAAACCGGGAGCTACGAGCAGTACTTC. It encodes CASSQTGSYEQYF. The rearrangement links TRBV4-1 to TRBJ2-7; a possible D gene is TRBD2 (6 bases). The germline CDR1 and CDR2 sequences are MGHRA and YSYEKL. Deletions cut 2 bases from V and 3 bases from J, with 8 bases between. The CDR3 consists of 13 residues.

The sample holds a few counts of this clonotype. J is TRBJ2-1 and V is TRBV4-1; 8 bases are a match to TRBD1. The germline CDR1 and CDR2 sequences are MGHRA and YSYEKL. The CDR3 runs 16 residues. The V gene end was trimmed by 5 bases and the J gene end by 0 bases; junction bases not matched to a gene: 6. CDR3 nucleotide sequence: TGCGCCAGCAGCTCCCGGACAGGGAGCTCCTACAATGAGCAGTTCTTC. Protein sequence: CASSSRTGSSYNEQFF.

The table lists this clonotype with a few counts. Written as DNA, the CDR3 is TGTGCCAGCAGTCTAGGGCCGGGCCCCCTACTAGCCTACGAGCAGTACGTC. It codes for CASSLGPGPLLAYEQYV. The V and J genes are TRBV28 and TRBJ2-7; tentatively, D is TRBD2 (5 bases). The CDR3 consists of 17 residues. The ends were cut back, 5 bases at V and 2 bases at J, with 22 bases in the middle. Germline assignment: CDR1 MDHEN and CDR2 SYDVKM.

The V call is TRBV6-5, the J call TRBJ2-7, with D perhaps assigned TRBD1 or TRBD2 (5 bases each). The germline gives CDR1 MNHEY, CDR2 SVGAGI. V was cut by 0 bases and J by 7 bases, with 10 bases left in between. CDR3 size: 13 residues. Here the CDR3 reads CASSYSRDGEQYV. CDR3 nucleotide sequence: TGTGCCAGCAGTTACTCTCGGGACGGGGAGCAGTACGTC.

This clonotype was seen more than once but under ten times. The gene calls are TRBV11-2 and TRBJ2-2, with D maybe TRBD2 (5 bases). This CDR3 comprises 15 residues. Germline CDR1 is SGHAT and CDR2 is FQNNGV. Deletions cut 3 bases from V and 2 bases from J, with 10 bases between. Here the CDR3 reads CASSFHSGNTGELFF. Here the CDR3 DNA reads TGTGCCAGCAGCTTCCACAGCGGAAACACCGGGGAGCTGTTTTTT.